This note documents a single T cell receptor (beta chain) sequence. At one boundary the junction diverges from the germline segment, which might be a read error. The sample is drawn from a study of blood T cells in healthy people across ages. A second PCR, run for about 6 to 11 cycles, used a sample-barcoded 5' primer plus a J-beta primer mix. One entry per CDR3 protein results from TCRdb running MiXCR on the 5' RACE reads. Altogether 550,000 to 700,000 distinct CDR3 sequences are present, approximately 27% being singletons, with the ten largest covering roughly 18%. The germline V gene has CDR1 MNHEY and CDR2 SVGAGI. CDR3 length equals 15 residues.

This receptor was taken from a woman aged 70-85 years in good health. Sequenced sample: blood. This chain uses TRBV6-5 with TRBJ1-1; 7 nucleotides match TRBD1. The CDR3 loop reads CASSYTRQGGTEAFF. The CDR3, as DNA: TGCGCCAGCAGTTACACGAGACAGGGTGGTACTGAAGCTTTCTTT.